The 15 T cell receptor beta chains below were found in one sample sequenced in a study of identifying expanded T cells in peripheral blood. Sequencing used immunoSEQ multiplex PCR; TCRdb keeps in-frame clones, though not all of them. The sample lists roughly 100,000 clones; around 88% were seen once. Input material: blood. These receptors all stem from a person between 18 and 70 years old in good health.

This clone was seen a single time. This chain joins TRBV7-3 and TRBJ2-7; the D is unclear. The CDR3 totals 14 residues. Germline assignment: CDR1 SGHTA and CDR2 FQGTGA. Trimming removed 2 bases from V and 7 bases from J, with 15 bases in between. The CDR3 DNA reads TGTGCCAGCAGCTTATTTGGGTCGCTTAGGGAGCAGTACTTC. Protein: CASSLFGSLREQYF.

The chain employs TRBV19 and TRBJ1-1; 7 nucleotides align to TRBD1. The germline V gene encodes CDR1 LNHDA and CDR2 SQIVND (reference sequence). This CDR3 spans 13 amino acids. J lost 6 bases, V lost 10 bases, and 11 bases had no gene match. CDR3 residues: CAISRRGGSEAFF. CDR3 DNA: TGTGCCATCTCACGGAGAGGGGGCTCTGAAGCTTTCTTT.

This chain links TRBV18 with TRBJ1-5; D remains unclear. V lost 3 bases to trimming and J lost 7 bases, with 13 bases between them. The germline gives CDR1 KGHSH, CDR2 LQKENI. The CDR3 has 14 residues. The CDR3 DNA reads as TGTGCCAGCTCACCTGCGGGCGAGGAACAGCCCCAGCATTTT. It encodes CASSPAGEEQPQHF. The full variable domain, rest sourced from reference TRBV18 and TRBJ1-5, is NAGVMQNPRHLVRRRGQEARLRCSPMKGHSHVYWYRQLPEEGLKFMVYLQKENIIDESGMPKERFSAEFPKEGPSILRIQQVVRGDSAAYFCASSPAGEEQPQHFGDGTRLSIL.

The chain uses TRBV7-9 and TRBJ2-2; perhaps TRBD1 as D (6 bases). This CDR3 is built from 12 residues. Germline V lookup: CDR1 SEHNR, CDR2 FQNEAQ (reference sequence). The V end was cut by 2 bases, the J end by 10 bases, with 8 bases between. Here the CDR3 DNA reads TGTGCCAGCAGCTTACAGGGGTCGGAGCTGTTTTTT. Protein: CASSLQGSELFF.

The chain joins TRBV7-2 to TRBJ2-7; the D is unclear. Trimming removed 5 bases at V and 2 bases at J, with 13 bases between. The CDR3 runs to 14 residues. Germline-derived CDR1 and CDR2 are SGHTA and FQGNSA. The CDR3: CASSLLAVAYEQYF. Written as DNA, the CDR3 is TGTGCCAGCAGCCTTTTGGCAGTTGCCTACGAGCAGTACTTC.

This rearrangement joins TRBV5-1 to TRBJ2-1, with 13 bases identical to TRBD2. Germline loops: CDR1 SGHRS, CDR2 YFSETQ. The CDR3 length is 14 residues. The V gene end was trimmed by 8 bases and the J gene end by 4 bases; junction bases not matched to a gene: 3. For the CDR3, the DNA is TGCGCCAGTCAACTAGCGGGAGGGTACAATGAGCAGTTCTTC. It yields the protein CASQLAGGYNEQFF.

The chain joins TRBV6-5 to TRBJ2-7; 7 bases match TRBD1. The V gene's germline CDR1 is MNHEY and CDR2 SVGAGI. The CDR3 spans 16 residues. V dropped 4 bases and J dropped 0; count of bases not matched to a gene: 9. The CDR3 sequence is CASSWERGQGSYEQYF. CDR3 in DNA: TGTGCCAGCAGTTGGGAAAGGGGGCAGGGCTCCTACGAGCAGTACTTC.

The chain joins TRBV7-3 to TRBJ1-2; the D gene is possibly TRBD1 (5 bases). V gave up 1 base and J gave up 8 bases, with 17 bases separating them. This CDR3 has 15 amino acids. The germline gives CDR1 SGHTA, CDR2 FQGTGA. The chain's CDR3 is CASSLIGAAHQGYTF. The CDR3 DNA follows: TGTGCCAGCAGCTTAATCGGGGCAGCTCATCAGGGCTACACCTTC.

Only a few counts were recorded for this clone. V gene TRBV7-2 combines with J gene TRBJ2-7; 14 nucleotides match TRBD2. The CDR3 has 16 residues. Germline assignment: CDR1 SGHTA and CDR2 FQGNSA. V was pared by 5 bases and J by 3 bases, with 6 bases of the junction left unmatched. The CDR3 nucleotides read TGTGCCAGCAGCCAAGGAGGGACTAGCGGGGGCTACGAGCAGTACTTC. This encodes CASSQGGTSGGYEQYF.

This clone was seen only a few times. This chain joins TRBV6-5 and TRBJ1-1; no clear D. The CDR3 is 15 residues long. The germline CDR1 and CDR2 sequences are MNHEY and SVGAGI. Trimming left V 0 bases short and J 1 base short, with 9 bases between. CDR3 coding DNA: TGTGCCAGCAGTTACTCGGTGATTGGGAACACTGAAGCTTTCTTT. Its translation: CASSYSVIGNTEAFF.

The chain uses TRBV4-1 and TRBJ1-4; 7 bases match TRBD1. J gave up 8 bases and V 6 bases, and 6 bases lay outside the gene matches. CDR1 MGHRA and CDR2 YSYEKL come from the germline V gene. The CDR3 consists of 13 residues. CDR3 region: CASRRTGFEKLFF. Written as DNA, the CDR3 is TGCGCCAGCAGACGGACAGGTTTCGAAAAACTGTTTTTT.

This rearrangement joins TRBV6-5 to TRBJ1-2; tentatively, D is TRBD1 (6 bases). The V gene's germline CDR1 is MNHEY and CDR2 SVGAGI. The V end lost 4 bases, the J end lost 4 bases, and 13 bases lay between the germline ends. The CDR3 sequence is 14 residues long. The CDR3 DNA is TGTGCCAGCAGTTTCTCTACAGGGTTCTATGGCTACACCTTC. Its protein product is CASSFSTGFYGYTF.

The V and J genes are TRBV29-1 and TRBJ2-5; perhaps TRBD1 as D (6 bases). The germline V and J ends were trimmed by 7 bases and 1 base, with 10 bases remaining between them. The CDR3 is 12 amino acids. The germline V gene encodes CDR1 SQVTM and CDR2 ANQGSEA. CDR3 DNA sequence: TGCAGCGCGGTACAGGGCCAAGAGACCCAGTACTTC. Amino acids: CSAVQGQETQYF.

The J gene is TRBJ2-7, the V gene TRBV5-6; the D gene is possibly TRBD1 (5 bases). V was shortened by 1 base and J by 4 bases, with 6 bases between the two germline ends. The germline gives CDR1 SGHDT, CDR2 YYEEEE. The CDR3 has 12 amino acids. For the CDR3, the DNA is TGTGCCAGCAGCTTGAACAGGTACGAGCAGTACTTC. It translates to CASSLNRYEQYF.

The chain links TRBV19 to TRBJ1-1, with TRBD1 matching 8 bases. The CDR3 totals 13 residues. Germline V gene sequence: CDR1 LNHDA, CDR2 SQIVND (reference sequence). Unmatched junction bases numbered 9, after V lost 9 bases and J lost 6 bases. CDR3 residues: CASLRQGRPEAFF. DNA of the CDR3: TGTGCCAGCTTGAGACAGGGGAGGCCTGAAGCTTTCTTT.